This TCR beta chain comes out of a study of regulatory T cells in long-lasting Graves disease. This sample's time point: newly diagnosed GD, antithyroid drugs for less than 3 months. RNA from PBMCs was the source of the TCR library. The germline V gene encodes CDR1 SNHLY and CDR2 FYNNEI. The CDR3 loop spans 19 amino acids. V shed 4 bases and J 1 base; nucleotides not matched to a gene: 15. Arm-PCR of CDR3 regions with iRepertoire HTBI primers generated TCR beta libraries. TCRdb called the multiplex PCR reads again in MiXCR, with one record for every CDR3 protein. Of 350,000 to 500,000 distinct CDR3 sequences listed, less than 15% are singletons. Study-level points and caveats: In persistent patients, shared public clonotypes (under 3,000) outnumbered those in new patients (around 1,000).

This clonotype was counted between two and nine times. What it binds is not known. The data were also submitted as part of a second study, on T cells in Graves' hyperthyroidism and ophthalmopathy.

The source of this sequence is a woman in her forties or fifties with Graves disease. The chain links TRBV2 to TRBJ2-2; 7 bases map to TRBD2. The sequencing used peripheral blood mononuclear cells (PBMCs), collected at new diagnosis, from a patient treated with antithyroid drugs. The CDR3 DNA is TGTGCCAGCAGTGTCGATTTATCGTTCGGCGGGGGGAACACCGGGGAGCTGTTTTTT. Amino acid sequence: CASSVDLSFGGGNTGELFF.